A selection of T cell receptor beta chains follows, all from one sample in a study of OX40 agonist ivuxolimab in advanced cancers. The protocol was immunoSEQ multiplex PCR, while the TCRdb copy is restricted to in-frame clones and leaves out a portion. The table includes approximately 46,000 clones, about 74% detected once. This sample comprised CD4+ or CD8+ T cells sorted from blood, obtained in a trial of the OX40 agonist ivuxolimab. The receptor set was obtained from an adult with an advanced solid tumor such as melanoma, head and neck, liver or kidney cancer. CDR3s include the opening cysteine and the closing phenylalanine or tryptophan. The order of the fields is V gene, D gene, J gene, clone size, CDR3 DNA, CDR3 protein. The D gene is left open where the match is weak. Some rows mark clone size as missing; the rest say once, few, many or name a class of expanded clone.

TRBV19,TRBD2,TRBJ2-1,once,TGTGCCAGTAGTATAATTTTCCGCGGGGGCTACAATGAGCAGTTCTTC,CASSIIFRGGYNEQFF
TRBV9,TRBD1,TRBJ1-2,few,TGTGCCAGCAGCGTAGAGGGAGGACAGGCCAACTTTAACTATGGCTACACCTTC,CASSVEGGQANFNYGYTF
TRBV7-9,NA,TRBJ1-1,NA,TGTGCCAGCAGCTTAACCGGTGAAGCTTTCTTT,CASSLTGEAFF
TRBV28,NA,TRBJ1-1,NA,TGTGCCAGCGGCATGGGGCCGAACACTGAAGCTTTCTTT,CASGMGPNTEAFF
TRBV28,NA,TRBJ2-4,NA,TGTGCCAGCAGTCCCCCCTTCAGGCGTCGAGACATTCAGTACTTC,CASSPPFRRRDIQYF
TRBV6-5,TRBD1,TRBJ2-7,once,TGTGCCAGCAGTTACTCAGGGACAGGGCACTACGAGCAGTACTTC,CASSYSGTGHYEQYF
TRBV30,NA,TRBJ2-3,NA,TGTGCCTGGAGCGGAAAGGGGCGGTCCACAGATACGCAGTATTTT,CAWSGKGRSTDTQYF
TRBV6-1,NA,TRBJ1-4,NA,TGTGCCAGCAGTGACAGGGGCGGAGAAAAACTGTTTTTT,CASSDRGGEKLFF
TRBV28,NA,TRBJ1-4,NA,TGTGCCAGCAGTTTCACAGGGTCGGAGGAAAAACTGTTTTTT,CASSFTGSEEKLFF
TRBV27,TRBD2,TRBJ2-7,NA,TGTGCCAGCAGGCCCGCTGGCTTAGGACTAGCGGGAGGGCGGTACGAGCAGTACTTC,CASRPAGLGLAGGRYEQYF
TRBV28,NA,TRBJ2-3,NA,TGTGCCAGCCGGACCGGGCCGACAGACGACGACATTCAAGACACAGATACGCAGTATTTT,CASRTGPTDDDIQDTDTQYF
TRBV2,TRBD1,TRBJ1-6,NA,TGTGCCAGCAAAGCGGGACAGTTGAGCTCCTATAATTCACCCCTCCACTTT,CASKAGQLSSYNSPLHF
TRBV5-6,TRBD1,TRBJ2-5,NA,TGTGCCAGCAGCTCCGGGACAGGGGGGTCAGAGACCCAGTACTTC,CASSSGTGGSETQYF
TRBV5-1,TRBD2,TRBJ2-5,NA,TGCGCCAGCAGCTTGGCCACTACTAGCGGGGAGACCCAGTACTTC,CASSLATTSGETQYF
TRBV4-1,NA,TRBJ2-6,NA,TGCGCCAGCAGCAAGACAACTGTGACGGTCTCTGGGGCCAACGTCCTGACTTTC,CASSKTTVTVSGANVLTF
TRBV18,NA,TRBJ2-7,NA,TGTGCCAGCTCACCACCCCAGGGTAGCTACGAGCAGTACTTC,CASSPPQGSYEQYF
TRBV6-6,TRBD1,TRBJ2-7,NA,TGTGCCAGCACCCCGGGGACAGGGAGCTCCTACGAGCAGTACTTC,CASTPGTGSSYEQYF
TRBV19,NA,TRBJ2-6,NA,TGTGCCAGTGTGTTGTCTGGGGCCAACGTCCTGACTTTC,CASVLSGANVLTF
TRBV4-2,NA,TRBJ2-1,NA,TGTGCCAGCAGCCAAGATTGGCACAGAACGAGAACCTACAATGAGCAGTTCTTC,CASSQDWHRTRTYNEQFF
TRBV18,NA,TRBJ2-7,NA,TGTGCCAGCTCGGCGGCGGGCTCCTCCTACGAGCAGTACTTC,CASSAAGSSYEQYF
TRBV6-1,NA,TRBJ2-2,NA,TGTGCCAGCCTCCTCGGATCGAACACCGGGGAGCTGTTTTTT,CASLLGSNTGELFF
TRBV5-1,TRBD2,TRBJ2-3,NA,TGCGCCAGCAGTGCGGGGGGAGAGGGGACAGATACGCAGTATTTT,CASSAGGEGTDTQYF
TRBV6-4,NA,TRBJ2-7,few,TGTGCCAGCAGTGACTCGGGGGAGCAGTACTTC,CASSDSGEQYF
TRBV6-6,NA,TRBJ2-3,NA,TGTGCCAGCAGTTATCTGTATACGCAGTATTTT,CASSYLYTQYF